This is a list of T cell receptor beta chains from one sample in a study of response to subunit inactivated influenza vaccine. TCRdb re-derived calls from the RT-PCR reads in MiXCR, one entry per CDR3 protein. Of fewer than 650,000 distinct CDR3 sequences listed, 10% to 15% were seen once; the top ten hold around 13%. The sequences come from PBMCs from blood, collected around seven weeks after vaccination. All receptors come from a man aged 45-65 years who received an inactivated influenza vaccine. Each CDR3 is given with its conserved first and last residue. Fields, in order: V gene, J gene, CDR3 protein.

>TRBV5-1|TRBJ1-4
CASSSGQGHEKLFF
>TRBV12-3/TRBV12-4|TRBJ1-2
CASSLPRGYGYTF
>TRBV29-1|TRBJ2-7
CSVGAGPYEQYF
>TRBV6-1|TRBJ1-1
CASSRNGGNTEAFF
>TRBV14|TRBJ2-5
CASSQSIWETQYF
>TRBV20-1|TRBJ2-5
CSARGTSGRAWETQYF
>TRBV20-1|TRBJ2-5
CSARSPPKETQYF
>TRBV29-1|TRBJ1-1
CSVQRTGEVEAFF
>TRBV20-1|TRBJ1-5
CSAGQGHTENQPQHF
>TRBV3-1|TRBJ2-1
CASSQSGLALYNEQFF
>TRBV5-4|TRBJ2-2
CASSPPGQSWNTGELFF
>TRBV5-1|TRBJ1-1
CASNDGNMNTEAFF
>TRBV20-1|TRBJ1-5
CSASDRKFGQPQHF
>TRBV12-3/TRBV12-4|TRBJ1-5
CASSLRDRYNQPQHF
>TRBV12-3/TRBV12-4|TRBJ2-5
CASSLERGYRGRAQYF
>TRBV10-3|TRBJ2-7
CAISGGNEQYF
>TRBV20-1|TRBJ1-2
CSALGQGEYGYTF
>TRBV7-9|TRBJ2-6
CASSTSVPPGANVLTF
>TRBV29-1|TRBJ2-1
CSFRTSGRGEQFF
>TRBV20-1|TRBJ2-7
CSAEVAVLSSYEQYF
>TRBV10-3|TRBJ2-3
CAISAGVPSTDTQYF
>TRBV12-3/TRBV12-4|TRBJ1-6
CASRLDRGNSPLHF
>TRBV6-5|TRBJ1-1
CASSYSFPQNTEAFF
>TRBV4-2|TRBJ2-1
CASRFLAGANNEQFF
>TRBV7-2|TRBJ2-1
CASSLSLWLGGYSSYNEQFF
>TRBV7-9|TRBJ2-3
CARSLETLSTDTQYF